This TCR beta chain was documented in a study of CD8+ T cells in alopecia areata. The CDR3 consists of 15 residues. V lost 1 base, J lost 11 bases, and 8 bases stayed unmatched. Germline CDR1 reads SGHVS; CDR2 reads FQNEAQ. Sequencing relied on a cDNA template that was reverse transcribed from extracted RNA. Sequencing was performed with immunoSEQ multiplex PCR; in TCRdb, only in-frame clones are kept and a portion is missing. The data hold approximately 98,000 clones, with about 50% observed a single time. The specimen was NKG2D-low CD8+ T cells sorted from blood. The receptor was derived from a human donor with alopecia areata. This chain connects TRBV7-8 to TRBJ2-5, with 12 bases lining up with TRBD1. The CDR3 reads CASSLGGQGAIEQYF. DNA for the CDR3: TGTGCCAGCAGCTTAGGGGGACAGGGGGCGATTGAGCAGTACTTC. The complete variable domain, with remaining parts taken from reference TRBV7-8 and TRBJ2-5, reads GAGVSQSPRYKVAKRGQDVALRCDPISGHVSLFWYQQALGQGPEFLTYFQNEAQLDKSGLPSDRFFAERPEGSVSTLKIQRTQQEDSAVYLCASSLGGQGAIEQYFGPGTRLLVL.